The present entry profiles one T cell receptor beta chain with its context. The antigen is not known. The protocol was immunoSEQ multiplex PCR, while the TCRdb copy is restricted to in-frame clones and leaves out a portion. The top ten clones hold 0.25% to 0.3% of a sample with approximately 89,000 clones, roughly 88% of them seen once. This sample is part of a study of OX40 agonist ivuxolimab in advanced cancers. Looking at the study overall: Of the patients, three showed partial responses, one with hepatocellular carcinoma and two with cutaneous melanoma. Study-wide findings and caveats: Partly responding patients at 0.1-3.0 mg/kg showed some of the smallest clonal expansion. No determination was made of the antigen specificity of the expanded peripheral T cells.

Trimming cost V 4 bases and J 0 bases; bases outside gene matches: 5. CDR1 MRHNA and CDR2 SNTAGT come from the germline V gene. This CDR3 has 15 residues. The sequencing here drew on CD4+ or CD8+ T cells sorted from blood, taken in a trial of the OX40 agonist ivuxolimab. The V gene is TRBV6-4, the J gene TRBJ2-7; 8 positions agree with TRBD2. The source of this sequence is an adult with an advanced solid tumor such as melanoma, head and neck, liver or kidney cancer. CDR3 DNA: TGTGCCAGCAGTGCTCCGGGGGGGTTCTCCTACGAGCAGTACTTC. This gives the protein CASSAPGGFSYEQYF.